This T cell receptor (beta chain) was retrieved from a study of glioma-infiltrating T cells after dendritic cell vaccination. Study summary: Patients received autologous tumor lysate-pulsed dendritic cell vaccination between about 2002 and 2012. Notes on the study in general: The cohort had few patients with full blood and tumor sets.

Sequencing was performed with immunoSEQ multiplex PCR; in TCRdb, only in-frame clones are kept and a portion is missing. The data hold roughly 83,000 clones, with around 84% observed a single time. As concerns this clone: Its antigen is unknown.

This CDR3 has 16 residues. V was shortened by 7 bases and J by 5 bases, with 20 bases between the two germline ends. Germline V lookup: CDR1 MDHEN, CDR2 SYDVKM. The V and J genes are TRBV28 and TRBJ2-2, with D perhaps TRBD1 (7 bases). This sequence originates from a human donor with glioblastoma. Specimen: blood, collected before dendritic cell vaccination. DNA of the CDR3: TGTGCCAGCACCCTCTTCGGGGGACAGACGACCGGGGAGCTGTTTTTT. This gives the protein CASTLFGGQTTGELFF.